A single sample is the source of the 14 T cell receptor beta chains below, sequenced in a study of T cells in Graves' hyperthyroidism and ophthalmopathy. TCR beta CDR3 sequences were amplified from RNA transcripts. The primer set for the first-round RT-PCR of the TCR CDR3 was HTBI. TCRdb re-analysed the multiplex PCR reads in MiXCR, keeping a single row per CDR3 protein. The profile shows fewer than 700,000 distinct CDR3 sequences, 15% to 20% of them singletons. The sequencing sample was made of blood. These receptors all come from a young woman with Graves' hyperthyroidism.

The sample holds a few counts of this clonotype. The chain employs TRBV9 and TRBJ1-1, with no clear D. The CDR3 contains 16 residues. CDR1 SGDLS and CDR2 YYNGEE come from the germline V gene. V was pared by 4 bases and J by 0 bases, with 16 bases between. The chain's CDR3 is CASSSTAGRMNTEAFF. CDR3 sequence (DNA): TGTGCCAGCAGCTCCACAGCTGGGCGGATGAACACTGAAGCTTTCTTT.

Notes on this clonotype: A much larger clone sits a single nucleotide away, making a read error possible. The chain links TRBV6-1 to TRBJ1-4; D remains ambiguous. Germline-derived CDR1 and CDR2 are MNHNS and SASEGT. The CDR3 spans 15 residues. Trimming stripped 6 bases from V and 2 bases from J, with 13 bases between. CDR3 in DNA: TGTGCCAGCAGAAGTGCAGGAATCACTAATGAAAAACTGTTTTTT. Its protein product is CASRSAGITNEKLFF.

The rearrangement uses TRBV10-3 and TRBJ1-5; 9 nucleotides agree with TRBD1. The germline V gene encodes CDR1 ENHRY and CDR2 SYGVKD. V was clipped by 3 bases and J by 6 bases; unmatched bases: 9. The CDR3 length is 16 residues. The CDR3 coding sequence is TGTGCCATCAGTGATCCCCGGGACAGGGAGAGTCAGCCCCAGCATTTT. It specifies CAISDPRDRESQPQHF.

This clonotype was counted at least ten times. The CDR3 here is CASSLPAGGKKEQYF. CDR3 coding DNA: TGTGCCAGCAGTTTGCCGGCGGGAGGAAAGAAAGAGCAGTACTTC. This rearrangement joins TRBV28 to TRBJ2-7; 8 nucleotides align to TRBD2. CDR1 MDHEN and CDR2 SYDVKM come from the germline V gene. The CDR3 loop spans 15 amino acids. Trimming took 3 bases from V and 7 from J; bases not matched to a gene: 11.

A few counts support this clonotype. The chain employs TRBV28 and TRBJ1-2; no definite D call. V lost 2 bases to trimming and J lost 5 bases, with 9 bases between them. Germline V gives CDR1 MDHEN, CDR2 SYDVKM. The CDR3 length is 13 residues. Written as DNA, the CDR3 is TGTGCCAGCAGTTTAGTAGCGTCTTATGGCTACACCTTC. Amino acids: CASSLVASYGYTF.

The J gene is TRBJ2-1, the V gene TRBV19, with 8 bases fitting TRBD2. This CDR3 is 17 amino acids long. The germline CDR1 and CDR2 sequences are LNHDA and SQIVND (reference sequence). The ends lost 5 bases at V and 2 bases at J; junction bases unmatched: 11. This CDR3 reads CASSASLAGGTYNEQFF. The DNA for the CDR3 is TGTGCCAGTAGTGCCTCCCTAGCGGGCGGAACCTACAATGAGCAGTTCTTC.

Remarks on this clonotype: This may stem from a read error, because a much larger clone lies one nucleotide away. The chain joins TRBV7-3 to TRBJ2-1; D is tentatively TRBD1 or TRBD2 (5 bases each). The germline V gene has CDR1 SGHTA and CDR2 FQGTGA. The CDR3 is 15 amino acids. This CDR3 reads CASSFTGRSYSEQFF. CDR3 coding DNA: TGTGCCAGCAGCTTCACGGGACGATCCTACAGTGAGCAGTTCTTC.

The chain has TRBV5-1 and TRBJ2-2; 7 bases fit TRBD1. V was pared by 4 bases and J by 7 bases, with 7 bases of the junction left unmatched. The CDR3 runs to 14 residues. Germline assignment: CDR1 SGHRS and CDR2 YFSETQ. CDR3 in DNA: TGCGCCAGCAGCCTTGACAGGGTCGACGGGGAGCTGTTTTTT. Amino acid sequence: CASSLDRVDGELFF.

About this clonotype: It may be a read error: a sequence one base away is much more abundant. The rearrangement links TRBV2 to TRBJ2-1; 8 bases agree with TRBD2. Germline V CDR1 and CDR2: SNHLY, FYNNEI. Trimming removed 5 bases from V and 8 bases from J; junction bases left unmatched: 8. The CDR3 loop spans 14 amino acids. The CDR3 protein is CASSNSGTNHEQFF. Written as DNA, the CDR3 is TGTGCCAGCAGTAATAGCGGGACGAACCATGAGCAGTTCTTC.

This clonotype was found many times. V gene TRBV7-9 combines with J gene TRBJ2-5; TRBD1 matches at 8 bases. V lost 3 bases, J lost 5 bases, and 11 bases stayed unmatched. CDR1 SEHNR and CDR2 FQNEAQ come from the germline V gene (reference sequence). This CDR3 is 16 amino acids long. The CDR3 bases are TGTGCCAGCAGCTTCCCCTCGACAGGGGAAGATGAGACCCAGTACTTC. Encoded protein: CASSFPSTGEDETQYF.

Many counts were recorded for this clonotype. A read error may produce the germline difference seen at one junction end. The chain uses TRBV7-2 and TRBJ2-5, with D hard to call. The CDR3 is 14 amino acids. CDR1 and CDR2 from the germline V gene are SGHTA and FQGNSA. The CDR3: CASSLESLVETQYF. The CDR3 DNA reads TGTGCCAGTAGCTTAGAGTCGCTTGTGGAGACCCAGTACTTC.

This chain connects TRBV13 to TRBJ2-7; D gene ambiguous. The CDR3 contains 11 residues. Trimming pared 5 bases from V and 5 bases from J, leaving 7 bases between. Germline V CDR1 and CDR2: PRHDT, FYEKMQ (reference sequence). The CDR3 loop is CASSQRNEQYF. For the CDR3, the DNA is TGTGCCAGCAGCCAACGGAACGAGCAGTACTTC.

This clonotype showed up many times. The V gene is TRBV6-1, the J gene TRBJ2-7, with 9 nucleotides matching TRBD1. The CDR3 has 15 amino acids. Germline V gene sequence: CDR1 MNHNS, CDR2 SASEGT. The ends lost 5 bases at V and 5 bases at J; junction bases unmatched: 10. This CDR3 is CASSSAGTGSDEQYF. In DNA form, the CDR3 reads TGTGCCAGCAGTTCCGCCGGGACAGGGTCGGACGAGCAGTACTTC.

The chain combines TRBV3-1 with TRBJ2-1; D may match TRBD1 or TRBD2 (5 bases each). This CDR3 has 13 amino acids. V lost 3 bases and J lost 5, with 8 bases in between. CDR1 is LGHDT and CDR2 is YNNKEL in the germline V gene (reference sequence). The CDR3 coding sequence is TGTGCCAGCAGCCATCAGGGACACAATGAGCAGTTCTTC. This gives the protein CASSHQGHNEQFF.